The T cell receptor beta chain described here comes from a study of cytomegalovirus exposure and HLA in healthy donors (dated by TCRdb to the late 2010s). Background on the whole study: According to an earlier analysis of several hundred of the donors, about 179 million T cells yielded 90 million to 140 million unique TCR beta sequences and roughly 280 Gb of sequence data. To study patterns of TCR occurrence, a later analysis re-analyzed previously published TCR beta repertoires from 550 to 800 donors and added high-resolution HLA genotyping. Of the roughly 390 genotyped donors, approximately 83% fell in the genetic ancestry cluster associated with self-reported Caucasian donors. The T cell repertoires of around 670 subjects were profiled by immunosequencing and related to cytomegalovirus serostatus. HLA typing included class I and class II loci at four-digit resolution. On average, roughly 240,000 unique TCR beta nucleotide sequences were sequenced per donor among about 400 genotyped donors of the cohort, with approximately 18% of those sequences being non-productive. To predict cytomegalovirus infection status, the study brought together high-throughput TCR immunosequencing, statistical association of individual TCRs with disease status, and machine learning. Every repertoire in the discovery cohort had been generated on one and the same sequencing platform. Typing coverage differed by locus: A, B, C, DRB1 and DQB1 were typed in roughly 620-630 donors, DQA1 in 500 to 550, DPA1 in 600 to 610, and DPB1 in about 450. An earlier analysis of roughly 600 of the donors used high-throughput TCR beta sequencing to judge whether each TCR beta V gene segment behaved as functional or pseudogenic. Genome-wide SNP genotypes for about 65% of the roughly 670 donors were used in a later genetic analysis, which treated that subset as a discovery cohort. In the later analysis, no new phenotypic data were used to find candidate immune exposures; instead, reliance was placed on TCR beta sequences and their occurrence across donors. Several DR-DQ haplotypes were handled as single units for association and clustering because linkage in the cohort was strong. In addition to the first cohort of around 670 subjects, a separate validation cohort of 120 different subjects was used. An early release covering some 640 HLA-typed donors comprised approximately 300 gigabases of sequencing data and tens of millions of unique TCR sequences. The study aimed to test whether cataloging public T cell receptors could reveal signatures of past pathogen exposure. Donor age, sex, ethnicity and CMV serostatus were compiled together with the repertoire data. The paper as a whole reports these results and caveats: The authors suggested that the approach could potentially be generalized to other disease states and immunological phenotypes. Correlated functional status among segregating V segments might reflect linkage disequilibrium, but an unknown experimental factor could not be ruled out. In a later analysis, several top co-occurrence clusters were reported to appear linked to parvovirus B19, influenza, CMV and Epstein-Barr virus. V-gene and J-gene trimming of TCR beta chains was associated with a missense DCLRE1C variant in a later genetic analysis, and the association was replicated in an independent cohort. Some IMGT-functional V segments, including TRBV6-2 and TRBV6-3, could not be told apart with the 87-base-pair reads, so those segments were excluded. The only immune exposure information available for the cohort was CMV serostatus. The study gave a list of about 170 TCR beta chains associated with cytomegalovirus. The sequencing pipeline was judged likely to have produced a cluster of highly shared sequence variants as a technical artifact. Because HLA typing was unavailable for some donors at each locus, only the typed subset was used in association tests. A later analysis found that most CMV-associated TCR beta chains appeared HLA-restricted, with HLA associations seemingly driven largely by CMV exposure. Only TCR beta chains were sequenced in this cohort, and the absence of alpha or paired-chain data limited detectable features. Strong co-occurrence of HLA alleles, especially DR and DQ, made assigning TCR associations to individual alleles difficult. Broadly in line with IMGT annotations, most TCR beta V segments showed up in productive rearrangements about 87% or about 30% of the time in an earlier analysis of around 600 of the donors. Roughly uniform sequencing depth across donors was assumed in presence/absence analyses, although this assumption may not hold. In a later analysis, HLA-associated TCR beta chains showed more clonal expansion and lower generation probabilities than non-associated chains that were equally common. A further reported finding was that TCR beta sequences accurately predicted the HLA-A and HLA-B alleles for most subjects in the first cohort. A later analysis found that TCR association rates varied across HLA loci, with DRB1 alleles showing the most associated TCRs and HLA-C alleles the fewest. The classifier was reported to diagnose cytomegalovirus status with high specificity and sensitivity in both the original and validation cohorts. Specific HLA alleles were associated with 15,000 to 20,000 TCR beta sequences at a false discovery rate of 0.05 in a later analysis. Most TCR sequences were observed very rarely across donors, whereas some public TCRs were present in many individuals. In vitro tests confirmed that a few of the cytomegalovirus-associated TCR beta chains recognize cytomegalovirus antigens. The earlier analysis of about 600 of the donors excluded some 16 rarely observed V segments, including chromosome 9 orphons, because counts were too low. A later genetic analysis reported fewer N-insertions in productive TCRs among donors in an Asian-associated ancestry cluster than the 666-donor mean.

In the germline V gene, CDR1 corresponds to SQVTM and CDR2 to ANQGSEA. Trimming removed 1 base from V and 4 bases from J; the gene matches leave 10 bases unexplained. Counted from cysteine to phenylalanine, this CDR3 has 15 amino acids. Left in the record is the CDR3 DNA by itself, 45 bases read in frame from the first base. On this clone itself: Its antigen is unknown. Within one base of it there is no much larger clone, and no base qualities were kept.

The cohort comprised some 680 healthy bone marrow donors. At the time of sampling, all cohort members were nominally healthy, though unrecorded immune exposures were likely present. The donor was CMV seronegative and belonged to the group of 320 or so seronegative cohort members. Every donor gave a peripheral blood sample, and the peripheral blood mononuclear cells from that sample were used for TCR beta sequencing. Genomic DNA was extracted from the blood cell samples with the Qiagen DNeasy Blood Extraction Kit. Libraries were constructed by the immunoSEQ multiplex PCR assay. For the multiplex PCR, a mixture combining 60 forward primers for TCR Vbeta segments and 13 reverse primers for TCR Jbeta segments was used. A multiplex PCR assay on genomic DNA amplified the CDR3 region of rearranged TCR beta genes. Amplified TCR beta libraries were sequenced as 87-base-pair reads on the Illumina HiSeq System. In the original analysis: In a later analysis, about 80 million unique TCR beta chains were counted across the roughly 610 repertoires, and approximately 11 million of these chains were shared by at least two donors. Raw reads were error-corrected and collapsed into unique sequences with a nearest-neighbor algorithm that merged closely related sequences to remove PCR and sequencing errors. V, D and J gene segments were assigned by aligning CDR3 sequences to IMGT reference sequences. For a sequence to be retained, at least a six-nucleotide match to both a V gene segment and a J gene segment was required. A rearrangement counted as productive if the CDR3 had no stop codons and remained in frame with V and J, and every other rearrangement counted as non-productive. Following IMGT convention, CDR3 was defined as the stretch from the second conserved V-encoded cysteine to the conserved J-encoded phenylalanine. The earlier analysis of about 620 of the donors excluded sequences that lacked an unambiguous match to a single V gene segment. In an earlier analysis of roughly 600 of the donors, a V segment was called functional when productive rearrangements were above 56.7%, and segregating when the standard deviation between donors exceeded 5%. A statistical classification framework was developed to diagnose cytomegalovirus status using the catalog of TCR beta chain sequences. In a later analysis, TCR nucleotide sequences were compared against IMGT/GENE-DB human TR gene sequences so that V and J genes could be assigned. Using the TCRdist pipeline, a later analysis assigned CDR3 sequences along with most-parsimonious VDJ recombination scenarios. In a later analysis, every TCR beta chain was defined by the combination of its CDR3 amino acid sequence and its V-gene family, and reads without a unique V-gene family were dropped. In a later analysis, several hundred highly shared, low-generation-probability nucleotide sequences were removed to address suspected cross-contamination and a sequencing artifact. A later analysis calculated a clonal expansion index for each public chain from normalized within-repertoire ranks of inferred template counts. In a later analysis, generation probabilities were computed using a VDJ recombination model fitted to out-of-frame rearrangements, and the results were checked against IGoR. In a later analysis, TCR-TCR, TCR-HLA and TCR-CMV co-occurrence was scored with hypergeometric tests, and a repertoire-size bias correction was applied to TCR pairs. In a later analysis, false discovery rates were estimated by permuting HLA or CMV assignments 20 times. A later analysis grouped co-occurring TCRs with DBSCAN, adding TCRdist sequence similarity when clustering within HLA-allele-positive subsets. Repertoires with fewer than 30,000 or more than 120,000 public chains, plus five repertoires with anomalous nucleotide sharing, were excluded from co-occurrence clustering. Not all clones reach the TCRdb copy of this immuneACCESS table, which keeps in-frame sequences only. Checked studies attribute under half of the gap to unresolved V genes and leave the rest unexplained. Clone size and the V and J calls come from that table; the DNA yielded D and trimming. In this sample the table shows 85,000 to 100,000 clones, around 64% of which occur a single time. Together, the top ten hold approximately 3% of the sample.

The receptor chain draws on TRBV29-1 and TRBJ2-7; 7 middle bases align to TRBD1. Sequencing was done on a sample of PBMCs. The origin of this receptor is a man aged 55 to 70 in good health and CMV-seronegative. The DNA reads TGCAGCGTTGAAGGGCGGACAGGTGACCCATACGAGCAGTACTTC. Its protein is CSVEGRTGDPYEQYF.